Presented here are 15 T cell receptor beta chains from one specimen sequenced in a study of vaccination and CD4 T cells after COVID-19. Sequence data for DNA of cultured CD4+ T cells were generated by the Oncomine TCR Beta short-read assay. MiXCR, applied by TCRdb to the PCR reads, yields one record per CDR3 protein. The sample yields over 3,500 distinct CDR3 sequences, approximately 26% seen once. Treatment indicated: approximately 11-day PBMC culture with coronavirus spike peptide pools or control peptides (ViraFEST assay). No antigen has been assigned to these receptors. The sequencing sample was made of CD4+ T cells from blood, cultured in vitro. These receptors all stem from a human donor who had recovered from COVID-19.

This chain uses TRBV5-1 with TRBJ1-2, with TRBD1 identical over 7 bases. The CDR3 length is 14 residues. The V and J ends lost 3 bases and 8 bases, in that order; junction bases with no gene match: 10. Per the germline V gene, CDR1 is SGHRS and CDR2 is YFSETQ. The chain's CDR3 is CASSSRQGRQGYTF. The DNA of the CDR3 is TGCGCCAGCAGCTCAAGACAGGGTAGGCAAGGCTACACCTTC.

The rearrangement joins TRBV6-1 to TRBJ1-6; 9 nucleotides agree with TRBD1. The J segment lost 2 bases and the V segment lost 10 bases, leaving 3 bases of the junction unmatched. The CDR3 consists of 14 residues. Per germline, CDR1 MNHNS and CDR2 SASEGT. CDR3 bases: TGTGCCACTAGGACAGGGGCCTATAATTCACCCCTCCACTTT. It is translated as CATRTGAYNSPLHF.

This clonotype was observed a handful of times. A junction boundary mismatches the germline segment, possibly from a read error. The V gene is TRBV7-7, the J gene TRBJ2-3; 7 nucleotides align to TRBD1. This CDR3 has 13 amino acids. Looked up from germline, CDR1 is SSHAT and CDR2 is FNYEAQ (reference sequence). The CDR3 region has the DNA TGTGCTAGCAGCCGAAGACAGGGAGATACGCAGTATTTT. Its protein product is CASSRRQGDTQYF.

This clonotype turned up a few times. V gene TRBV20-1 combines with J gene TRBJ1-1; D unclear. This CDR3 has 12 residues. V dropped 6 bases and J dropped 0 bases, with 8 bases sitting between them. CDR1 is DFQATT, CDR2 SNEGSKA, per germline (reference sequence). In DNA form, the CDR3 reads TGCAGTGCCCGAGGGTTGAACACTGAAGCTTTCTTT. It encodes CSARGLNTEAFF.

The chain uses TRBV11-2 and TRBJ2-5, with no clear D. The germline V gene has CDR1 SGHAT and CDR2 FQNNGV. Trimming cost V 3 bases and J 1 base, with 0 bases left between them. The CDR3 runs to 11 residues. In DNA form, the CDR3 reads TGTGCCAGCAGCTTCCAAGAGACCCAGTACTTC. Translating it yields CASSFQETQYF.

The chain uses TRBV5-1 and TRBJ2-5; D uncertain. The CDR3 sequence is 12 residues long. Trimming removed 3 bases from V and 5 bases from J, with 8 bases in between. Germline CDR1 and CDR2: SGHRS and YFSETQ. The CDR3 sequence is CASSSELETQYF. The DNA for the CDR3 is TGCGCCAGCAGCTCTGAGTTGGAGACCCAGTACTTC.

V gene TRBV20-1 combines with J gene TRBJ1-4; D is uncertain. V was cut by 6 bases and J by 0 bases, with 5 bases left in between. The CDR3 is made up of 12 amino acids. Germline CDR1 and CDR2: DFQATT and SNEGSKA (reference sequence). CDR3 protein: CSARATNEKLFF. CDR3 nucleotide sequence: TGCAGTGCCCGAGCAACTAATGAAAAACTGTTTTTT.

The chain is built from TRBV27 and TRBJ2-1; TRBD2 matches at 10 bases. Trimming at V came to 6 bases and at J to 4 bases, leaving 6 bases not matched to a gene. The CDR3 contains 15 residues. The germline V gene has CDR1 MNHEY and CDR2 SMNVEV (reference sequence). The CDR3 DNA follows: TGTGCCAGCAGCCGCCCGGGACTAGCGTACAATGAGCAGTTCTTC. Residues: CASSRPGLAYNEQFF.

This rearrangement joins TRBV5-1 to TRBJ2-5; 7 bases fit TRBD1. Germline CDR1 is SGHRS and CDR2 is YFSETQ. The CDR3 has 15 amino acids. The J segment lost 5 bases and the V segment lost 4 bases, leaving 11 bases of the junction unmatched. CDR3 in DNA: TGCGCCAGCAGCCCAGCGACAGGGACGGGGGAGACCCAGTACTTC. It translates to CASSPATGTGETQYF.

This clonotype has just one count. The chain employs TRBV5-5 and TRBJ1-6; D is unclear. The CDR3 is 13 residues long. V was cut by 0 bases and J by 14 bases, with 12 bases left in between. Germline CDR1 reads SGHKS; CDR2 reads YYEKEE (reference sequence). The CDR3 DNA sequence: TGTGCCAGCAGCTTGGACCCCCCCAGAACCCTCCACTTT. As protein: CASSLDPPRTLHF.

With regard to this clonotype: Its ends do not fully match the called genes, so a read error is possible. The chain has TRBV20-1 and TRBJ2-3, with D possibly TRBD2 on 6 matching bases. The CDR3 has 12 residues. Germline values: CDR1 DFQATT, CDR2 SNEGSKA (reference sequence). CDR3 coding DNA: TGCAGTGCTAGAGATCTCAAAGCGGCCGCGGGGTTT. This sequence encodes CSARDLKAAAGF.

The table lists this clonotype with a few counts. The rearrangement joins TRBV18 to TRBJ1-2, with a tentative D call TRBD1 (5 bases). The length of the CDR3 is 13 residues. Germline V gene lookup returns CDR1 KGHSH and CDR2 LQKENI. Trimming took off 4 bases at V and 5 bases at J, with 11 bases between the two ends. CDR3 nucleotides: TGTGCCAGCTCACTTACAGGAGGATATGGCTACACCTTC. Residues: CASSLTGGYGYTF.

This clonotype was picked up a small number of times. The chain employs TRBV7-9 and TRBJ2-7, with unresolved D. The CDR3 contains 12 residues. V lost 1 base to trimming and J lost 3 bases, with 4 bases between them. In germline, CDR1 is SEHNR, CDR2 FQNEAQ (reference sequence). CDR3 in DNA: TGTGCCAGCAGCTTAGTCGGCTACGAGCAGTACTTC. Protein sequence: CASSLVGYEQYF.

The chain carries TRBV12-3 or TRBV12-4 and TRBJ1-3; no reliable D call. The CDR3 contains 14 residues. V shed 2 bases and J shed 4 bases, with 9 bases lying between them. CDR3 coding DNA: TGTGCCAGCAGTTTATCGGGTTCAGGAAACACCATATATTTT. Translated: CASSLSGSGNTIYF.

The chain is built from TRBV12-3 or TRBV12-4 and TRBJ1-1, with TRBD1 identical over 10 bases. The CDR3 has 15 amino acids. V was pared by 6 bases and J by 11 bases, with 15 bases of the junction left unmatched. The CDR3: CASSLWGQGFEGAFF. The CDR3 DNA follows: TGTGCCAGCAGCCTCTGGGGACAGGGGTTCGAGGGGGCTTTCTTT.